The entry that follows covers one T cell receptor beta chain sequence. This record belongs to a study of blood T cell repertoires in COVID-19. For the study at large: COVID-19 samples from acute and convalescent phases originated in the United States, Italy and Spain. The cDNA or gDNA used as material had been derived from T cells, B-cell-depleted T cells, or PBMCs.

The CDR3 has 15 amino acids. CDR1 KGHDR and CDR2 SFDVKD come from the germline V gene. V gave up 1 base and J gave up 4 bases, with 10 bases separating them. Authors' processing steps: Estimated nucleated cell counts came from reference gene primer amplification. The data were produced by immunoSEQ multiplex PCR, yet TCRdb's version contains in-frame clones alone and is incomplete. Clonal size and the V and J genes are those of that table, whereas D and trimming came from the DNA. Of over 200,000 clones in the sample, roughly 83% are singletons; the top ten hold about 2.5%. The origin of this receptor is a woman in her 70s with active or convalescent COVID-19. Sequenced input: peripheral blood. V and J are TRBV24-1 and TRBJ2-1; a possible D gene is TRBD2 (6 bases). The CDR3, as DNA: TGTGCCACCAGTGATTTAGCGGGCCGTTACAATGAGCAGTTCTTC. Amino acids: CATSDLAGRYNEQFF.